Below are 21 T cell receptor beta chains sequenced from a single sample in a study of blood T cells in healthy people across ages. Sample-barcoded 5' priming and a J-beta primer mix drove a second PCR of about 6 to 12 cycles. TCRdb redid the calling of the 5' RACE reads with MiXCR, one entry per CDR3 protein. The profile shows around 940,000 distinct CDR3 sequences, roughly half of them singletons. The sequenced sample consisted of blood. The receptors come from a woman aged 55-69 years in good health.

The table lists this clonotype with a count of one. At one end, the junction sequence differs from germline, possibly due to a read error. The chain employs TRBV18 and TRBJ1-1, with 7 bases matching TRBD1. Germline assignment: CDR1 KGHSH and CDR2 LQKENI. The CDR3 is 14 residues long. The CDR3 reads CASRSTGSVPEAFF. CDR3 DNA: TGTGCCAGCCGCTCGACAGGGTCGGTTCCTGAGGCTTTCTTT.

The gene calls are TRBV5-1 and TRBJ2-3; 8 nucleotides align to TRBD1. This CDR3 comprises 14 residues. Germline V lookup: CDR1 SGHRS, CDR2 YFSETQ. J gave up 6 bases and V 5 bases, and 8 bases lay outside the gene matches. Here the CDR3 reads CASRAGTGLDTQYF. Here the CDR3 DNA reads TGCGCCAGCAGGGCCGGGACAGGCCTGGATACGCAGTATTTT.

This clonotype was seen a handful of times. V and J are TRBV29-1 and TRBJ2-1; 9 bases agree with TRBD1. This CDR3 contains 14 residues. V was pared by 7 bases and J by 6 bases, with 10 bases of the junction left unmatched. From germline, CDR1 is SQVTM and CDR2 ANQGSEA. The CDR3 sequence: CSAERTGDGNEQFF. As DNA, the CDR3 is TGCAGCGCAGAGCGGACAGGGGACGGCAATGAGCAGTTCTTC.

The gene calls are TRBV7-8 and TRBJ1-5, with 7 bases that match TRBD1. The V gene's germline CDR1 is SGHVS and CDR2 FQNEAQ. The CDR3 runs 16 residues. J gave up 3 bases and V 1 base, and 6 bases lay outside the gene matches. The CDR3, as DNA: TGTGCCAGCAGCTTAGGGCCAGGGGGGGTCAATCAGCCCCAGCATTTT. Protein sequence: CASSLGPGGVNQPQHF.

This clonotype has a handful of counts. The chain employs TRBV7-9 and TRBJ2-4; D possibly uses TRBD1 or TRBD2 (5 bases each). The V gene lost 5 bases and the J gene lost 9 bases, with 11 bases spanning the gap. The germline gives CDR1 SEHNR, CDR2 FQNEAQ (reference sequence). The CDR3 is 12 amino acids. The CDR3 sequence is CASSQGPRIQYF. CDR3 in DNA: TGTGCCAGCAGCCAGGGACCTCGCATTCAGTACTTC.

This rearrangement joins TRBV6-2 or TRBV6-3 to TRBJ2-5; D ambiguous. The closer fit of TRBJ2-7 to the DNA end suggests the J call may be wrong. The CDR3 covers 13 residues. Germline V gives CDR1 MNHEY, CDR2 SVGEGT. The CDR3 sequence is CASSYSKVGEQYF. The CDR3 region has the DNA TGTGCCAGCAGTTACTCGAAGGTGGGCGAGCAGTACTTC.

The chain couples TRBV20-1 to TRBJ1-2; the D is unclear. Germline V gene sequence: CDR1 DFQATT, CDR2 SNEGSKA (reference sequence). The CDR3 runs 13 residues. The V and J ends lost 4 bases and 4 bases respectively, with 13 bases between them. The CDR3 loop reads CSAIFLEGYGYTF. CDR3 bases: TGCAGTGCTATCTTCCTGGAGGGCTATGGCTACACCTTC.

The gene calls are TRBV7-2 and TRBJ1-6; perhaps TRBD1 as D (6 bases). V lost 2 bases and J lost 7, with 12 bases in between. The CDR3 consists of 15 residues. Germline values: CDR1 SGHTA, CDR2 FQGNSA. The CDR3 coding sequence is TGTGCCAGCAGCTTAATGGGGGCCCAAAATTCACCCCTCCACTTT. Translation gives CASSLMGAQNSPLHF. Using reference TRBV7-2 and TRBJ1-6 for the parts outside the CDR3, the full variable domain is GAGVSQSPSNKVTEKGKDVELRCDPISGHTALYWYRQSLGQGLEFLIYFQGNSAPDKSGLPSDRFSAERTGGSVSTLTIQRTQQEDSAVYLCASSLMGAQNSPLHFGNGTRLTVT.

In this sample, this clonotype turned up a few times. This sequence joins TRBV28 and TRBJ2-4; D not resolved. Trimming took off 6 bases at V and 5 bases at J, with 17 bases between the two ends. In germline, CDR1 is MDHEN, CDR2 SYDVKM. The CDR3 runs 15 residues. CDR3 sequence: CASRVRVTTENIQYF. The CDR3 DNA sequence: TGTGCCAGCAGGGTCCGAGTGACCACAGAAAACATTCAGTACTTC.

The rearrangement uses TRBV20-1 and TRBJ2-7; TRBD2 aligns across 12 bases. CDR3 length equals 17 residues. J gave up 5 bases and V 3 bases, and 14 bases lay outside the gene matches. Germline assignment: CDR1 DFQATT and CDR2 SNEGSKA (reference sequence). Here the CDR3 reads CSASLFRSSGRAHEQYF. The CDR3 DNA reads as TGCAGTGCTAGCTTATTCCGGTCTAGCGGGAGGGCCCACGAGCAGTACTTC.

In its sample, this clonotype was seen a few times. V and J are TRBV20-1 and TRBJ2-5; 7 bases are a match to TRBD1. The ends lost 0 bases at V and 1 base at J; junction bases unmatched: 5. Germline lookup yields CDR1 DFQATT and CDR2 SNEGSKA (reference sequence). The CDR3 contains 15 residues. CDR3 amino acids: CSARDWGTVQETQYF. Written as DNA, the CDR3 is TGCAGTGCTAGAGATTGGGGGACAGTCCAAGAGACCCAGTACTTC.

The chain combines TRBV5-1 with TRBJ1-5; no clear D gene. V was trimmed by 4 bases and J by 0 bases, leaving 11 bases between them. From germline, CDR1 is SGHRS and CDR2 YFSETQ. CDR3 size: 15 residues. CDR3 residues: CASSPWGDSNQPQHF. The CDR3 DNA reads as TGCGCCAGCAGCCCCTGGGGAGATAGCAATCAGCCCCAGCATTTT.

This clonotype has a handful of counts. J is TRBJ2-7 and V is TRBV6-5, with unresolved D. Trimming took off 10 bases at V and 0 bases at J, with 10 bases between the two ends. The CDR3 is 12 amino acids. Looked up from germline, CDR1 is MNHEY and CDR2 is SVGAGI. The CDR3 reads CATMTRSYEQYF. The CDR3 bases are TGTGCCACTATGACCCGCTCCTACGAGCAGTACTTC.

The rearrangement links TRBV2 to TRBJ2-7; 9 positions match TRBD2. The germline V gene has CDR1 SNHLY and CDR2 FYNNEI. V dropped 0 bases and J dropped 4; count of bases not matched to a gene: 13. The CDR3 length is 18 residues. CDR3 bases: TGTGCCAGCAGTGAAGCGTGGGGTGTCGGTAGCGGGAGTTACGAGCAGTACTTC. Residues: CASSEAWGVGSGSYEQYF.

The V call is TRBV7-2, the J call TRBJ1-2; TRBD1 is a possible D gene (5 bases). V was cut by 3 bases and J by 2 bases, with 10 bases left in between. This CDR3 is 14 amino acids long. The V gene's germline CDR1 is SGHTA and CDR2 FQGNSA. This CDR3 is CASSLIQVNYGYTF. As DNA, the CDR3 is TGTGCCAGCAGCTTGATACAGGTCAACTATGGCTACACCTTC.

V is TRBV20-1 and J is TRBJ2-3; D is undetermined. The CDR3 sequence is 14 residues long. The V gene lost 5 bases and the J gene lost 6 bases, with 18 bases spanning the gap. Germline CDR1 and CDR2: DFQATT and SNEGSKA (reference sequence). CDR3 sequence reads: CSAPNLIIGDTQYF. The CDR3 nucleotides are TGCAGTGCTCCGAATTTAATTATTGGGGATACGCAGTATTTT.

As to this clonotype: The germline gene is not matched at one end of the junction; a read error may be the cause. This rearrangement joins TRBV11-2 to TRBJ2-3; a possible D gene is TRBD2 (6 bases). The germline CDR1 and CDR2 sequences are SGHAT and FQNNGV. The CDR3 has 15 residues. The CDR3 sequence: CASSLAAGRPDMQYF. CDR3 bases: TGTGCCAGCAGCTTAGCGGCGGGGCGGCCAGATATGCAGTATTTT.

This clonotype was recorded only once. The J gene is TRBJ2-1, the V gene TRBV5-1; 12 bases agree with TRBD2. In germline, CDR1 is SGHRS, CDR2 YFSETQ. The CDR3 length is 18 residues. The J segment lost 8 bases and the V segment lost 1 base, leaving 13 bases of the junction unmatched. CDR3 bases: TGCGCCAGCAGCTTGTTTCGGAGGACTAGCGGGAAAATTGATGAGCAGTTCTTC. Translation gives CASSLFRRTSGKIDEQFF. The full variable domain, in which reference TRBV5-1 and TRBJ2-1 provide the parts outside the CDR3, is KAGVTQTPRYLIKTRGQQVTLSCSPISGHRSVSWYQQTPGQGLQFLFEYFSETQRNKGNFPGRFSGRQFSNSRSEMNVSTLELGDSALYLCASSLFRRTSGKIDEQFFGPGTRLTVL.

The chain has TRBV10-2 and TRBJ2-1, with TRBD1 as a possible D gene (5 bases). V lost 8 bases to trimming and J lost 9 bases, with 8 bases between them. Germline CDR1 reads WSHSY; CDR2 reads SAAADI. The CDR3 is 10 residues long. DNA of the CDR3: TGCGCCAGCTGGGGCGTTGAGCAGTTCTTC. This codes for CASWGVEQFF.

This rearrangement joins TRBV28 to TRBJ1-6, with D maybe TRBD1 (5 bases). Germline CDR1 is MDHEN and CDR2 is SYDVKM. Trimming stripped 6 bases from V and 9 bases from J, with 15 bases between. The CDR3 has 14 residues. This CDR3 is CASRRGGTGSPLHF. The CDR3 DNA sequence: TGTGCCAGCAGGCGGGGGGGAACGGGTTCACCCCTCCACTTT.

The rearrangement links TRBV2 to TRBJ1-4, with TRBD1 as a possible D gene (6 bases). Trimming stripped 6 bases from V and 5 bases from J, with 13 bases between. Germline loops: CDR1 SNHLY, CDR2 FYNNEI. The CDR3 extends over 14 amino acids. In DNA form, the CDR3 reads TGTGCCAGCAGGCTACAGGGAGACAATGAAAAACTGTTTTTT. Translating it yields CASRLQGDNEKLFF.